The rows below give T cell receptor beta chains drawn from one sample of a study of blood T cell repertoires in COVID-19. TCRdb's table, derived via immunoSEQ multiplex PCR, lists solely in-frame clones and lacks some. This repertoire shows some 260,000 clones, about 88% found once; its top ten account for around 2.2%. The sample was peripheral blood. Every receptor here comes from a woman aged 35 to 49 who had recovered from COVID-19. CDR3s leave out the opening cysteine and the closing phenylalanine or tryptophan. Fields, in order: V gene, CDR3 protein.

>TRBV2
ASRTRGGTYEQY
>TRBV14
ASSQDWGTGTFHYNEQF
>TRBV7-2
ASSSRDRVIGSPLH
>TRBV11-3
ASSSTVPGEQY
>TRBV5-8
ASSLEQGGYQPQH
>TRBV2
ASSGSGSKVAVPQYRDEQF
>TRBV19
ASTRGDTYQPQH
>TRBV5-4
ASSLALEMYQETQY
>TRBV4-3
ASSPWAGELSTDTQY
>TRBV10-3
AISGREAASDTQY
>TRBV5-8
ASSYTGPNQPQH
>TRBV2
ASNGQGGRTDTQY
>TRBV2
ASTALAGDTDTQY
>TRBV7-6
ASSPGTSGGEGTQY
>TRBV28
ASRIPQGANYGYT
>TRBV6-2/TRBV6-3
ASSYYGRGRTNEKLF
>TRBV4-1
ASSLLLADTQY
>TRBV7-2
ASSPSGTGTYEQY
>TRBV3-1/TRBV3-2
ASSQEHGSYEQY
>TRBV11-3
ASSVELAGEFEQY
>TRBV4-2
ASSQDYLRDYGYT
>TRBV28
ASSSAGQANYGYT
>TRBV5-1
ASSYLTGTGLFEQY
>TRBV5-4
ASSSTGGEETQY
>TRBV7-9
ASSLRDRDRSYEQY
>TRBV18
ASSPGGGNPSSTDTQY
>TRBV19
ASSISRSSSKNIQY
>TRBV9
ASSLNPGTSGRYNEQF
>TRBV5-8
ASSLVGRGGLYRAYEQY
>TRBV30
AWSNQQETQY
>TRBV20-1
SASIKTGSNQPQH
>TRBV19
ASSPGGLTNEKLF
>TRBV5-1
ASSSARTSVLSRDTQY
>TRBV3-1/TRBV3-2
ASSQDSGGAYEQY
>TRBV7-2
ASSRLAGQETQY
>TRBV27
ASSSGQGIYGYT
>TRBV29-1
SVESGLYDYDRGNGYT
>TRBV24-1
ATSDLAGGPGEQY
>TRBV6-2/TRBV6-3
ASSYSLTGRTGELF
>TRBV27
ASHGPLAGRNEQF
>TRBV9
ASALEADRPYEKLF
>TRBV28
ASSFQGWNSPLH